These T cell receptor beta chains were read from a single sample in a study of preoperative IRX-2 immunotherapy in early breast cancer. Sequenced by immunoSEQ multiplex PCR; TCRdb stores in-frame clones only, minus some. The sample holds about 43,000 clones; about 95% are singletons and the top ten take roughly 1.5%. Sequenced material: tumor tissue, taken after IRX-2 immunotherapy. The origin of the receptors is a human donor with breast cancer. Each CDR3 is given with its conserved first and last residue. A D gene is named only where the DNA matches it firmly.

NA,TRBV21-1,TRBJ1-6,CASSKYVAVDYNSPLHF
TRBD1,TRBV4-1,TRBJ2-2,CASSQENDRAGGELFF
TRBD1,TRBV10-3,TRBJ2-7,CAISVRTGSHEQYF
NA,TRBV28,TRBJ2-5,CASTQAQETQYF
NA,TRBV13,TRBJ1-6,CASSPGIEYNSPLHF
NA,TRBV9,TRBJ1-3,CASSPTPGTSGNTIYF
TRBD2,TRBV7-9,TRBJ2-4,CASSLAGEGDIQYF
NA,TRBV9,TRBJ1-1,CASSPRIGITEAFF
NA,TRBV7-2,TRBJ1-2,CASSLEREGDYTF
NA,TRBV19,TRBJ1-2,CASNLNLGRNYGYTF
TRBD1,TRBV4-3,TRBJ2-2,CASSRTGGQVASGELFF
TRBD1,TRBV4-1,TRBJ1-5,CASSPHLGQGQQPQHF
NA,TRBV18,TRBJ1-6,CASSPRQGDNSPLHF
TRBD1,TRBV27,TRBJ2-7,CASSLTTGVPPYEQYF
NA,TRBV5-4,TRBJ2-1,CASSLASDSYNEQFF
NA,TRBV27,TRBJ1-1,CASSLAGARTEAFF
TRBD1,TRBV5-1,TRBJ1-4,CASSGRDSLNEKLFF
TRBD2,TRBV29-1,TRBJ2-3,CSAPGTSGRATDTQYF
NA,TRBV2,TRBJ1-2,CASRTIRPGVGGNYGYTF
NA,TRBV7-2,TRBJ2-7,CASSLTPLHEQYF
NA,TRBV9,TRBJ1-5,CASSPSGGQPQHF
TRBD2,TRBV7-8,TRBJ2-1,CASSPRRLAGSEQFF